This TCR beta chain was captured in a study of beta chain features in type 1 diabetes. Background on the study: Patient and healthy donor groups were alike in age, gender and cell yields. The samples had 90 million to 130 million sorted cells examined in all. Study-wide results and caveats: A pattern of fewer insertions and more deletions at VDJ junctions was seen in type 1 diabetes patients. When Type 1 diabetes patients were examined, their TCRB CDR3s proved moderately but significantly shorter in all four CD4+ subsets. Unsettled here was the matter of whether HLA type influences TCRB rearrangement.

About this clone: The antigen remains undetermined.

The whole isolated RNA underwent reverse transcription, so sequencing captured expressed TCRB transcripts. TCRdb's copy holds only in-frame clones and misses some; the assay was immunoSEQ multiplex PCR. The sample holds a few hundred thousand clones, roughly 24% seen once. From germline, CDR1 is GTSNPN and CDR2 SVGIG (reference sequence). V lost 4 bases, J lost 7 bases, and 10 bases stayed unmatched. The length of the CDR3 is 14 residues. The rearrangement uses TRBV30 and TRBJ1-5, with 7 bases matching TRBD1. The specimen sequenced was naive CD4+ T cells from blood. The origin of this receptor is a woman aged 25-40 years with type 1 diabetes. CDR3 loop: CAWTRDSLEQPQHF. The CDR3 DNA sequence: TGTGCCTGGACTCGGGACAGCCTGGAACAGCCCCAGCATTTT.